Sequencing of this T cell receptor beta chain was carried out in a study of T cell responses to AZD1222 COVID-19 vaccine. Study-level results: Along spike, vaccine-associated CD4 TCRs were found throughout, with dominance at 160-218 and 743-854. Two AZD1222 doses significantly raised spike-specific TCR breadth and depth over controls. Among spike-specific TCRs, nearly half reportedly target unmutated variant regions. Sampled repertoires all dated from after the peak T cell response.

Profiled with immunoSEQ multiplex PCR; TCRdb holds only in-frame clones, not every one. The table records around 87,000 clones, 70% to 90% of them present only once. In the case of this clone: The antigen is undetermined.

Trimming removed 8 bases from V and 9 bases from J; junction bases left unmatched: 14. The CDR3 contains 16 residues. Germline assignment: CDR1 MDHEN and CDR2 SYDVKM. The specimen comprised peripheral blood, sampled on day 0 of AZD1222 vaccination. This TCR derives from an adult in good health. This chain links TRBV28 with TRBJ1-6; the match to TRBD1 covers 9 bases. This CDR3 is CASGAPTGGSGSPLHF. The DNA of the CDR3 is TGTGCCAGCGGAGCCCCGACAGGGGGATCGGGTTCACCCCTCCACTTT.